This entry is about one T cell receptor beta chain. The antigen is unknown. The source of the sample is a study of radiation and T cells in renal cell carcinoma. Study-level background: Nephrectomy followed 15 Gy stereotactic body radiation by 4 weeks.

Time point defined: baseline pretreatment blood. As to treatment: 15 Gy SBRT to primary tumor, nephrectomy 4 weeks later. Data came from immunoSEQ multiplex PCR; TCRdb stores just in-frame clones and leaves some out. The table shows about 49,000 clones, with around 83% occurring only once. Germline CDR1 reads SNHLY; CDR2 reads FYNNEI. The germline V and J ends were trimmed by 1 base and 2 bases, with 5 bases remaining between them. The length of the CDR3 is 13 residues. The study, taken as a whole, reports: Top tumor clonotypes rose in blood 2 weeks post-radiation, then contracted.

Sequences were derived from blood, sampled from a patient whose treatment included radiotherapy and nephrectomy. This rearrangement joins TRBV2 to TRBJ1-2; D unclear. The source of this sequence is a woman in her seventies with renal cell carcinoma. The CDR3 DNA follows: TGTGCCAGCAGTGAAGACGGGAACTATGGCTACACCTTC. Translated, it gives CASSEDGNYGYTF.